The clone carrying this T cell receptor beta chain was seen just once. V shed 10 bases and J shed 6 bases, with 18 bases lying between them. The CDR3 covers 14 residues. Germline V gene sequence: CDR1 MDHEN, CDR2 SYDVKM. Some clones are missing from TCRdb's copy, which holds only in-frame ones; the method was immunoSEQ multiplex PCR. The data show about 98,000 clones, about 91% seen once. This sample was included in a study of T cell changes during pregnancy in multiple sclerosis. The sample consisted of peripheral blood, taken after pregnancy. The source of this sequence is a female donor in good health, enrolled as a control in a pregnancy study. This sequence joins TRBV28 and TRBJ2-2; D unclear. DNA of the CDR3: TGTGCCACCCACCCCATTAGTAACCCCGGGGAGCTGTTTTTT. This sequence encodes CATHPISNPGELFF.